Below, 26 T cell receptor beta chains from the same sample are listed, as sequenced in a study of shared clonotypes between healthy human individuals. Measured with immunoSEQ multiplex PCR; TCRdb has only the in-frame clones, and not every one. The repertoire has more than 2,000,000 clones, just over 90% of them found once; the top ten carry under 0.15%. The sequenced sample was naive CD4+ T cells sorted from blood. Sample subset: CD45RA+ positively selected. These receptors were obtained from a man younger than 35 in good health.

The chain uses TRBV5-1 and TRBJ2-7; TRBD2 aligns across 8 bases. The J segment lost 1 base and the V segment lost 7 bases, leaving 7 bases of the junction unmatched. In germline, CDR1 is SGHRS, CDR2 YFSETQ. There are 14 residues in the CDR3. In DNA form, the CDR3 reads TGCGCCAGCGCCATAGCGGGGTCTTCCTACGAGCAGTACTTC. This encodes CASAIAGSSYEQYF.

The V gene is TRBV9, the J gene TRBJ2-7, with a tentative D call TRBD2 (6 bases). The CDR3 has 14 amino acids. The V and J ends lost 2 bases and 2 bases respectively, with 11 bases between them. CDR1 SGDLS and CDR2 YYNGEE come from the germline V gene. The CDR3: CASSVAGLTYEQYF. CDR3 DNA sequence: TGTGCCAGCAGCGTCGCGGGACTCACCTACGAGCAGTACTTC.

A single count supports this clone. This chain links TRBV6-1 with TRBJ1-1, with D tentatively TRBD1 (5 bases). Trimming took 11 bases from V and 0 from J, leaving 16 bases between them. The CDR3 has 14 amino acids. Germline CDR1 reads MNHNS; CDR2 reads SASEGT. The CDR3 coding sequence is TGTGCCGCCTCGCTTGGGGGGATGAACACTGAAGCTTTCTTT. Encoded protein: CAASLGGMNTEAFF.

The chain recombines TRBV14 with TRBJ1-2; a possible D gene is TRBD1 (6 bases). The V gene lost 1 base and the J gene lost 7 bases, with 10 bases spanning the gap. Germline CDR1 reads SGHDN; CDR2 reads FVKESK. CDR3 length equals 13 residues. The CDR3 DNA follows: TGTGCCAGCAGCCAAGGGACAGCCGGTGGCTACACCTTC. It translates to CASSQGTAGGYTF.

This chain links TRBV4-1 with TRBJ2-3; perhaps D is TRBD1 or TRBD2 (6 bases each). Germline assignment: CDR1 MGHRA and CDR2 YSYEKL. Trimming took 0 bases from V and 6 from J, leaving 13 bases between them. The CDR3 is 15 residues long. The CDR3 loop reads CASSQDGVGGDTQYF. For the CDR3, the DNA is TGCGCCAGCAGCCAAGACGGGGTGGGGGGCGATACGCAGTATTTT.

CDR3 amino acids: CAISEGERQPQHF. CDR3 nucleotides: TGTGCCATCAGTGAGGGGGAAAGACAGCCCCAGCATTTT. The V gene is TRBV10-3, the J gene TRBJ1-5; D not certain. Germline lookup yields CDR1 ENHRY and CDR2 SYGVKD. CDR3 size: 13 residues. V was trimmed by 2 bases and J by 7 bases, leaving 9 bases between them.

This clone was detected only a few times. V is TRBV7-9 and J is TRBJ1-1, with 7 bases fitting TRBD1. V lost 5 bases, J lost 7 bases, and 7 bases stayed unmatched. The CDR3 has 13 amino acids. Germline assignment: CDR1 SEHNR and CDR2 FQNEAQ (reference sequence). The CDR3 region is CASSPTGVGEAFF. Written as DNA, the CDR3 is TGTGCCAGCAGCCCCACAGGGGTAGGTGAAGCTTTCTTT.

This rearrangement joins TRBV2 to TRBJ1-5; D is ambiguous. The CDR3 totals 16 residues. CDR1 SNHLY and CDR2 FYNNEI come from the germline V gene. With 3 bases removed from V and 0 bases from J, the gap between germline ends came to 12 bases. The CDR3: CASSEDSSYSNQPQHF. CDR3 nucleotide sequence: TGTGCCAGCAGTGAGGATAGTTCATATAGCAATCAGCCCCAGCATTTT.

The chain combines TRBV7-2 with TRBJ1-2; D unclear. The CDR3 extends over 12 amino acids. Trimming pared 8 bases from V and 2 bases from J, leaving 9 bases between. CDR1 is SGHTA, CDR2 FQGNSA, per germline. The CDR3 coding sequence is TGTGCCAGCCTTCCGGGGAACTATGGCTACACCTTC. It specifies CASLPGNYGYTF.

This sequence joins TRBV20-1 and TRBJ2-7; D is undetermined. This CDR3 spans 11 amino acids. Per the germline V gene, CDR1 is DFQATT and CDR2 is SNEGSKA (reference sequence). V was shortened by 3 bases and J by 5 bases, with 8 bases between the two germline ends. The CDR3: CSASAKDEQYF. The CDR3 bases are TGCAGTGCTAGTGCAAAGGACGAGCAGTACTTC.

The chain carries TRBV7-2 and TRBJ2-5; no reliable D call. Germline CDR1 reads SGHTA; CDR2 reads FQGNSA. Trimming stripped 2 bases from V and 2 bases from J, with 9 bases between. The CDR3 covers 14 residues. CDR3 amino acids: CASSLTAFQETQYF. CDR3 sequence (DNA): TGTGCCAGCAGCTTAACAGCCTTTCAAGAGACCCAGTACTTC.

CDR3 loop: CASSQSGGRQEKLFF. The CDR3 nucleotides read TGTGCCAGCAGCCAATCAGGGGGGCGCCAGGAAAAACTGTTTTTT. V and J are TRBV6-1 and TRBJ1-4; 7 nucleotides align to TRBD1. The V gene end was trimmed by 6 bases and the J gene end by 8 bases; junction bases not matched to a gene: 12. The CDR3 covers 15 residues. Germline V gene sequence: CDR1 MNHNS, CDR2 SASEGT.

As to this clone: Other DNA variants within this sample encode the same CDR3. The chain joins TRBV18 to TRBJ1-6, with D possibly being TRBD1 (6 bases). V dropped 3 bases and J dropped 8 bases, with 8 bases sitting between them. The germline gives CDR1 KGHSH, CDR2 LQKENI. This CDR3 is built from 13 residues. CDR3 nucleotides: TGTGCCAGCTCACCCAACAGGGATTCACCCCTCCACTTT. This encodes CASSPNRDSPLHF.

This sequence joins TRBV9 and TRBJ2-2; TRBD1 is a possible D gene (5 bases). Germline V gene data show CDR1 as SGDLS and CDR2 as YYNGEE. The CDR3 consists of 15 residues. V shed 0 bases and J shed 5 bases, with 11 bases lying between them. CDR3 nucleotides: TGTGCCAGCAGCGTAGGTGGGGCGGTGACCGGGGAGCTGTTTTTT. Its protein product is CASSVGGAVTGELFF.

V and J are TRBV6-5 and TRBJ1-5; TRBD1 is a possible D gene (5 bases). This CDR3 is built from 13 residues. CDR1 and CDR2 (germline): MNHEY, SVGAGI. V was clipped by 5 bases and J by 5 bases, with 10 bases between them. DNA for the CDR3: TGTGCCAGCAGTCAAACAGGACATCAGCCCCAGCATTTT. It encodes CASSQTGHQPQHF.

The chain has TRBV5-1 and TRBJ2-7; 10 bases are shared with TRBD2. Trimming took 4 bases from V and 0 from J; bases not matched to a gene: 13. Germline V CDR1 and CDR2: SGHRS, YFSETQ. This CDR3 has 18 amino acids. CDR3 DNA: TGCGCCAGCAGCCCCTGGACTAGCGGAAAGGGAAACTCCTACGAGCAGTACTTC. Its translation: CASSPWTSGKGNSYEQYF.

The DNA for the CDR3 is TGTGCCAGTAGTGCTGTCGACTACGAGCAGTACTTC. Its protein is CASSAVDYEQYF. The chain has TRBV19 and TRBJ2-7, with D unclear. The CDR3 is 12 amino acids. CDR1 and CDR2 from the germline V gene are LNHDA and SQIVND (reference sequence). With 5 bases removed from V and 3 bases from J, the gap between germline ends came to 8 bases. The whole variable domain, remainder taken from reference TRBV19 and TRBJ2-7, is DGGITQSPKYLFRKEGQNVTLSCEQNLNHDAMYWYRQDPGQGLRLIYYSQIVNDFQKGDIAEGYSVSREKKESFPLTVTSAQKNPTAFYLCASSAVDYEQYFGPGTRLTVT.

The rearrangement links TRBV6-6 to TRBJ2-1; 8 bases fit TRBD2. The CDR3 runs 13 residues. Germline trimming cut 1 base from V and 9 bases from J; bases unmatched to any gene: 2. Per germline, CDR1 MNHNY and CDR2 SVGAGI (reference sequence). This chain's CDR3 is CASSYFSGAEQFF. The CDR3 DNA follows: TGTGCCAGCAGTTACTTTAGCGGGGCTGAGCAGTTCTTC.

This clone was counted between two and nine times. This chain connects TRBV28 to TRBJ1-5, with D uncertain. Trimming took 9 bases from V and 4 from J, leaving 7 bases between them. Germline-derived CDR1 and CDR2 are MDHEN and SYDVKM. There are 11 residues in the CDR3. CDR3 bases: TGTGCCAGTGCTATAAATCAGCCCCAGCATTTT. Amino acid sequence: CASAINQPQHF.

V gene TRBV10-3 combines with J gene TRBJ2-3, with 12 bases that match TRBD2. Trimming removed 5 bases from V and 6 bases from J; junction bases left unmatched: 6. The germline V gene encodes CDR1 ENHRY and CDR2 SYGVKD. The CDR3 runs 15 residues. The CDR3 region has the DNA TGTGCCATCAGTAAAACTAGCGGGGGGATTGATACGCAGTATTTT. Amino acids: CAISKTSGGIDTQYF.

The chain employs TRBV2 and TRBJ2-7; TRBD1 aligns across 7 bases. The CDR3 has 14 amino acids. CDR1 and CDR2 (germline): SNHLY, FYNNEI. Trimming removed 6 bases from V and 2 bases from J; junction bases left unmatched: 7. CDR3 sequence (DNA): TGTGCCAGCAGGGGGACAGATTCGCCCTACGAGCAGTACTTC. Translating it yields CASRGTDSPYEQYF.

The chain uses TRBV6-1 and TRBJ2-7, with 10 bases aligning to TRBD1. The CDR3 contains 15 residues. V was pared by 3 bases and J by 4 bases, with 6 bases of the junction left unmatched. Germline V gene lookup returns CDR1 MNHNS and CDR2 SASEGT. DNA for the CDR3: TGTGCCAGCAGTGACGGGACAGGGGCCTCTTACGAGCAGTACTTC. Protein: CASSDGTGASYEQYF.

V and J are TRBV4-1 and TRBJ1-2; D call uncertain. V lost 8 bases, J lost 0 bases, and 16 bases lay in between. This CDR3 has 15 residues. From germline, CDR1 is MGHRA and CDR2 YSYEKL. CDR3: CASRPLGRSNYGYTF. The CDR3 DNA reads as TGCGCCAGCCGTCCCTTAGGACGTTCTAACTATGGCTACACCTTC.

The chain carries TRBV7-2 and TRBJ2-7, with TRBD1 matching 7 bases. Germline-derived CDR1 and CDR2 are SGHTA and FQGNSA. V lost 4 bases, J lost 3 bases, and 6 bases stayed unmatched. There are 14 residues in the CDR3. The CDR3 DNA reads TGTGCCAGCAGCTCCCTGACAGGGAGCTACGAGCAGTACTTC. This encodes CASSSLTGSYEQYF.

The chain has TRBV11-2 and TRBJ2-3, with D possibly matching TRBD2 (5 bases). The CDR3 sequence is 19 residues long. Germline V CDR1 and CDR2: SGHAT, FQNNGV. V lost 1 base to trimming and J lost 0 bases, with 20 bases between them. The CDR3 region has the DNA TGTGCCAGCAGCTTAGTCGCGCTTGGTTCGGGGTATAGCACAGATACGCAGTATTTT. It translates to CASSLVALGSGYSTDTQYF.

This sequence joins TRBV7-2 and TRBJ2-1, with unresolved D. Trimming removed 0 bases from V and 6 bases from J, with 12 bases in between. Germline V gene lookup returns CDR1 SGHTA and CDR2 FQGNSA. This CDR3 has 15 residues. The CDR3 DNA reads TGTGCCAGCAGCTTAGCGGCGTCAGTACTCAATGAGCAGTTCTTC. Its translation: CASSLAASVLNEQFF.